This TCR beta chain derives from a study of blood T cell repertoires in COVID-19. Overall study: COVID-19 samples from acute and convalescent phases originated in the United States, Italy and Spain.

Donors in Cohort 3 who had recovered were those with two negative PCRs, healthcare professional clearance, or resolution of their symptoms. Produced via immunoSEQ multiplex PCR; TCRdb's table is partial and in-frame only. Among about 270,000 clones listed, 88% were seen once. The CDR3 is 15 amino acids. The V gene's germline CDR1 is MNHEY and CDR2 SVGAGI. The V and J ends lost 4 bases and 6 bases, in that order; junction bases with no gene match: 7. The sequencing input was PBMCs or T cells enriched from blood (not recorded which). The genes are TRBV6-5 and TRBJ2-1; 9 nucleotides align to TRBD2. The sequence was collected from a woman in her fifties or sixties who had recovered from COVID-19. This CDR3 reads CASSSPTSGRNEQFF. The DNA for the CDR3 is TGTGCCAGCAGTTCTCCCACTAGCGGGCGCAATGAGCAGTTCTTC.